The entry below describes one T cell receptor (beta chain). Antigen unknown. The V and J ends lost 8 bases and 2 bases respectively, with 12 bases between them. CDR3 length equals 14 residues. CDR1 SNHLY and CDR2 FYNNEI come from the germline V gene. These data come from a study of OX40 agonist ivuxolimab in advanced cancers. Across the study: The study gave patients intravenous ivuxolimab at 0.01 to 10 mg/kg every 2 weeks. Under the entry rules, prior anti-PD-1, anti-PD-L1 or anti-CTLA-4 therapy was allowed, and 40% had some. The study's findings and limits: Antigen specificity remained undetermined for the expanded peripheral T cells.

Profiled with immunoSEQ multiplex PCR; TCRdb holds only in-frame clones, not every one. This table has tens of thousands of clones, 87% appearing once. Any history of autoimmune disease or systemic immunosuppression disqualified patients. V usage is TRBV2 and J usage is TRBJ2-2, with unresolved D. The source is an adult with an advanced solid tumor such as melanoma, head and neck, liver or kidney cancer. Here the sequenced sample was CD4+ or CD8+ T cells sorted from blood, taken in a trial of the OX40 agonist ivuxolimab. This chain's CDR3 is CASSARKNTGELFF. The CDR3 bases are TGTGCCAGCTCCGCAAGAAAAAACACCGGGGAGCTGTTTTTT.